This TCR beta chain is from a study of shared clonotypes between healthy human individuals. Across the whole study: Serving as donors were two women and a few men, whose ages spanned 18 to 49. Study-wide results and caveats: Donors were few, which limited the genetic and exposure-history diversity represented.

About this clone itself: Antigen specificity is unknown. The same CDR3 arises from other DNA sequences in this sample as well.

Naive CD8 cells, CD45RO-negative and positively selected for CCR7, excluded terminally differentiated effector memory CD45RA+ cells. Original processing notes: ImmunoSEQ only sent back junction sequences with no quality scores, so filtering was done differently. Produced via immunoSEQ multiplex PCR; TCRdb's table is partial and in-frame only. V, J and clone size reflect that table, while D and trimming were determined from the DNA. The data contain some 2,100,000 clones, under 95% of them singletons. Sequenced material: naive CD8+ T cells from PBMCs. The sequence derives from a young man in good health. Some clones in this sample may be carry-over from other donors' samples.

The CDR3 DNA reads as TGTGCCAGCAGCCCCCGGGACGGTACCTACGAGCAGTACTTC. Amino acids: CASSPRDGTYEQYF. The V call is TRBV7-9, the J call TRBJ2-7; either TRBD1 or TRBD2 may fit D (5 bases each). From germline, CDR1 is SEHNR and CDR2 FQNEAQ (reference sequence). V was pared by 5 bases and J by 2 bases, with 13 bases between. This CDR3 spans 14 amino acids.